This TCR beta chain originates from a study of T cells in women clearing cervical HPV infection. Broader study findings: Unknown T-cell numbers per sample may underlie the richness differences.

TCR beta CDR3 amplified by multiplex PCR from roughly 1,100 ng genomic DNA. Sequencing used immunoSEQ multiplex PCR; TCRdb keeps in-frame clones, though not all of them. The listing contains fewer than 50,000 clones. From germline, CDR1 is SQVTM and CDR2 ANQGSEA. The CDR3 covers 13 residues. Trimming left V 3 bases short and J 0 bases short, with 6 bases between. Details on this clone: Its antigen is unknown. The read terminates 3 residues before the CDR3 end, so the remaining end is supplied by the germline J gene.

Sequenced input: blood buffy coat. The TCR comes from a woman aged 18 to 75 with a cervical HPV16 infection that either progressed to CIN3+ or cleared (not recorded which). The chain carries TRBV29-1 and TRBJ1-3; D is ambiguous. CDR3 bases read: TGCAGCGTTGATCGGGTCTCTGGAAACACC. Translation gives CSVDRVSGNT. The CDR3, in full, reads CSVDRVSGNTIYF.